This T cell receptor (beta chain) stems from a study of chemoradiotherapy in HPV16-positive cancers. The overall study: A couple of HPV16-positive patients' cells yielded candidate HPV-specific clones and common motifs. Regarding the study as a whole: During treatment, candidate HPV-specific clones and E7-related motifs expanded in tumor.

For this clone: Its matching antigen is unknown.

TCRdb's copy holds only in-frame clones and misses some; the assay was immunoSEQ multiplex PCR. The data show more than 9,000 clones, with 60% to 80% seen just once and nearly 0.95% held by the top ten. Trimming took off 4 bases at V and 2 bases at J, with 13 bases between the two ends. The CDR3 covers 15 residues. Germline CDR1 MDHEN, CDR2 SYDVKM. The V and J genes are TRBV28 and TRBJ2-3; a possible D gene is TRBD2 (5 bases). The receptor comes from a human donor with HPV-associated anogenital cancer. Sampling took place from a patient who underwent chemoradiotherapy. CDR3: CASSSRGQFTDTQYF. The CDR3 nucleotides read TGTGCCAGCAGTTCACGAGGGCAGTTCACAGATACGCAGTATTTT.